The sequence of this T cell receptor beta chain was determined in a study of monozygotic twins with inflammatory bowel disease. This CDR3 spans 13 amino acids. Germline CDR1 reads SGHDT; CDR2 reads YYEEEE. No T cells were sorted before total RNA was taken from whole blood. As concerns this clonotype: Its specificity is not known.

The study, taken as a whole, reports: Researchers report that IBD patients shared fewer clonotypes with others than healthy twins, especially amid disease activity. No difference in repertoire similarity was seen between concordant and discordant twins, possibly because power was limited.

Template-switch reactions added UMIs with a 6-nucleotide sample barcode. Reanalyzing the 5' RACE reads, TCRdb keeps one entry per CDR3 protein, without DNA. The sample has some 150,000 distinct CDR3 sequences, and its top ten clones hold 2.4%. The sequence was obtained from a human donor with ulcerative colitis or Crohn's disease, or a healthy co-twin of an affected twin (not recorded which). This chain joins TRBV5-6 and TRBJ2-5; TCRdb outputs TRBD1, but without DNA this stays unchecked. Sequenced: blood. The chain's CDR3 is CASSLRGEETQYF.